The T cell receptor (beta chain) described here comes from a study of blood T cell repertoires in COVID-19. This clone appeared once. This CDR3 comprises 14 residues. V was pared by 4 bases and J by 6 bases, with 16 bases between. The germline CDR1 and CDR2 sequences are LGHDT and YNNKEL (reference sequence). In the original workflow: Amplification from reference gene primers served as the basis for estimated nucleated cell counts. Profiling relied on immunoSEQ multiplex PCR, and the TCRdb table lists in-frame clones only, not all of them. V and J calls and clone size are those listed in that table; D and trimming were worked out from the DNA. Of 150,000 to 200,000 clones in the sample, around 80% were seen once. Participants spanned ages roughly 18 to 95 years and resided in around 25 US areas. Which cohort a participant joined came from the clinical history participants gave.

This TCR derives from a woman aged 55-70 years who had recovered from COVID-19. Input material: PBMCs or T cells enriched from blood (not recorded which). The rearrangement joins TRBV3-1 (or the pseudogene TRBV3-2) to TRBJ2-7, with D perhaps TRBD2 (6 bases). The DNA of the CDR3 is TGTGCCAGCAGCCCATGGGGGGATGCCCTCGAGCAGTACTTC. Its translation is CASSPWGDALEQYF.